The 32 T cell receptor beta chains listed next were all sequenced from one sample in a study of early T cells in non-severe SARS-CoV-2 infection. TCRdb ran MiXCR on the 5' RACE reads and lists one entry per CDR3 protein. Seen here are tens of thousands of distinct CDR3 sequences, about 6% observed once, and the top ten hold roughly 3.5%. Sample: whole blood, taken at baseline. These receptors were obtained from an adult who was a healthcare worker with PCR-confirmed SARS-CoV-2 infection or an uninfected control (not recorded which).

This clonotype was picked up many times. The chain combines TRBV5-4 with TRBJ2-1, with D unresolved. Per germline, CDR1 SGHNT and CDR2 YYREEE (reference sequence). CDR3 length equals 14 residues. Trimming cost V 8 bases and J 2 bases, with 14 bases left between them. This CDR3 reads CARSLSLTYNEQFF. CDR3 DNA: TGTGCCAGATCCCTATCCCTTACCTACAATGAGCAGTTCTTC.

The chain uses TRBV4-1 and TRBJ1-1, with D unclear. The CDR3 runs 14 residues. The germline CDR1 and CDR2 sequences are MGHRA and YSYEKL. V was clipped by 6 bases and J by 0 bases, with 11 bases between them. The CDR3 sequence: CASRGLLVNTEAFF. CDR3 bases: TGCGCCAGCAGGGGGTTGTTGGTGAACACTGAAGCTTTCTTT.

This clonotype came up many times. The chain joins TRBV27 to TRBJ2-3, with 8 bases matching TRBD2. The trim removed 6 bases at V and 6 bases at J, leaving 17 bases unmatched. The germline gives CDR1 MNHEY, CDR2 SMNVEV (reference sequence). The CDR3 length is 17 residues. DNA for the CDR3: TGTGCCAGCAGCCTTATTCCGATCAGCGGGAGCCCCGATACGCAGTATTTT. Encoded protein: CASSLIPISGSPDTQYF.

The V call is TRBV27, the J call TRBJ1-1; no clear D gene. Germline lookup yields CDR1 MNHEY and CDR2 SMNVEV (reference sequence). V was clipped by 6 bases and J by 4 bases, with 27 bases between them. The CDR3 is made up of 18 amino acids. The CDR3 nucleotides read TGTGCCAGCAGCCAATCCACCTTTATTTTAGAGGCGGGCACTGAAGCTTTCTTT. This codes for CASSQSTFILEAGTEAFF.

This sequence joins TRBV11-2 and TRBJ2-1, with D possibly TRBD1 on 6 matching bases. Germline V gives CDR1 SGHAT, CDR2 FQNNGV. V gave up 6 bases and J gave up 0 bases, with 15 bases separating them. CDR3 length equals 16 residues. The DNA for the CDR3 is TGTGCCAGCAGGCTACCGGGACATTACTCCTACAATGAGCAGTTCTTC. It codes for CASRLPGHYSYNEQFF.

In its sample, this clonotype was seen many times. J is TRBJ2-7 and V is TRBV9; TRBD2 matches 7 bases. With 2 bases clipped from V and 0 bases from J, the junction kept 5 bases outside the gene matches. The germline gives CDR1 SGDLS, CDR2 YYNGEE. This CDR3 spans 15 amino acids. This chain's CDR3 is CASSVLAGSSYEQYF. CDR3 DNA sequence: TGTGCCAGCAGCGTGTTAGCGGGCAGCTCCTACGAGCAGTACTTC.

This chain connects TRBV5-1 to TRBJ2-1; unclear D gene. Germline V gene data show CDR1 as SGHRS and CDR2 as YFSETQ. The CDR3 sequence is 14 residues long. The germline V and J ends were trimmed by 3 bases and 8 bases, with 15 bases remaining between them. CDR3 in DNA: TGCGCCAGCAGCTCCCGTTGGCTCTTCGATGAGCAGTTCTTC. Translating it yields CASSSRWLFDEQFF.

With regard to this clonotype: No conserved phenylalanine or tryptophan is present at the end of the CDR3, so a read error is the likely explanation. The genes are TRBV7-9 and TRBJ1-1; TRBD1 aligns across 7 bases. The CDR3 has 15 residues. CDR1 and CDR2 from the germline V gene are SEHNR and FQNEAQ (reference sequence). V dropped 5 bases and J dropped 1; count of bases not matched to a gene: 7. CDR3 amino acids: CASSLPTGKNTEAFY. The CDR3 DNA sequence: TGTGCCAGCAGCCTACCGACAGGGAAGAACACTGAAGCTTTCTAT.

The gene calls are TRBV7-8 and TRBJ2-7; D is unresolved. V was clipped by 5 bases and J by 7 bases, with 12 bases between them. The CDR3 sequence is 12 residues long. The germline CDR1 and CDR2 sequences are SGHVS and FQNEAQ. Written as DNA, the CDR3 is TGTGCCAGCAGCCCCCACAGTCGGGAGCAGTACTTC. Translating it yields CASSPHSREQYF.

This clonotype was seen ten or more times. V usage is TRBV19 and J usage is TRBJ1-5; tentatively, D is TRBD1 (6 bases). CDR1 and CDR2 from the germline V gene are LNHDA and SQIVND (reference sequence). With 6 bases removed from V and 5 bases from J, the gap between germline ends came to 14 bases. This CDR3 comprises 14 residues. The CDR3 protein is CASRSGHSYQPQHF. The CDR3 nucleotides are TGTGCCAGTAGATCGGGACACTCGTATCAGCCCCAGCATTTT.

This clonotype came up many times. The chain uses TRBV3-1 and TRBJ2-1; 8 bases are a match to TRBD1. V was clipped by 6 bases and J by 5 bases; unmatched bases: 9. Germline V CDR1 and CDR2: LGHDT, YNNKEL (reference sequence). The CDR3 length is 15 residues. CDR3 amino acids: CASSRAGTGNNEQFF. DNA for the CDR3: TGTGCCAGCAGTAGAGCCGGGACAGGCAACAATGAGCAGTTCTTC.

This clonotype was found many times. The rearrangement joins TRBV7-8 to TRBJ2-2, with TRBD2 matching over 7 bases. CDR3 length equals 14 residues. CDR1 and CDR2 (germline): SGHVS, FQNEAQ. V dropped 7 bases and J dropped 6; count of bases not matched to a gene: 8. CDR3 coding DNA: TGTGCCAGCACCACTAGCGTAGTCGCCGGGGAGCTGTTTTTT. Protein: CASTTSVVAGELFF.

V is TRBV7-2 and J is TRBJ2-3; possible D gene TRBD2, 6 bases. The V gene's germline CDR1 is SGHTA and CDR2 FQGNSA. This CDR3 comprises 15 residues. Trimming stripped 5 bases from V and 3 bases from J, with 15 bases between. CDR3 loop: CASSRREWGTDTQYF. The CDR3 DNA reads TGTGCCAGCAGCCGCCGGGAGTGGGGGACAGATACGCAGTATTTT.

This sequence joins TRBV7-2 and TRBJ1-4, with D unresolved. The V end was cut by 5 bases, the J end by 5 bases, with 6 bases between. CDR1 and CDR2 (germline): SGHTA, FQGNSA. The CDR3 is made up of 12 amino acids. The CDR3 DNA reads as TGTGCCAGCAGCGGGCAAAATGAAAAACTGTTTTTT. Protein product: CASSGQNEKLFF. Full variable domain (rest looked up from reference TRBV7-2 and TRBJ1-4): GAGVSQSPSNKVTEKGKDVELRCDPISGHTALYWYRQSLGQGLEFLIYFQGNSAPDKSGLPSDRFSAERTGGSVSTLTIQRTQQEDSAVYLCASSGQNEKLFFGSGTQLSVL.

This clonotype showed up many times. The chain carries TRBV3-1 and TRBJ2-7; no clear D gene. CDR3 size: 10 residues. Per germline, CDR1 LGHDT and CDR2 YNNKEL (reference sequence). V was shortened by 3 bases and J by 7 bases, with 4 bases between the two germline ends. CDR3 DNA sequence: TGTGCCAGCAGCCAGGGGGAGCAGTACTTC. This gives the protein CASSQGEQYF.

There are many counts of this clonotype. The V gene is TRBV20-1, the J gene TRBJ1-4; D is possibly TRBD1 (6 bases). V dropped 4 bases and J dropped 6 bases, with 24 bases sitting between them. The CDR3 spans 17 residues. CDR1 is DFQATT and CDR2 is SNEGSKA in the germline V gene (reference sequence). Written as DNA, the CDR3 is TGCAGTGCTACCCACCGTCCACCAGGGGAGTACGATGAAAAACTGTTTTTT. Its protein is CSATHRPPGEYDEKLFF.

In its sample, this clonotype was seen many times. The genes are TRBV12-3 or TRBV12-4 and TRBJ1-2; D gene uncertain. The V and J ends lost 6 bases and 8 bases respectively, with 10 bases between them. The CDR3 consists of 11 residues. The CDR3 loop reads CASSRVSGYTF. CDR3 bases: TGTGCCAGCAGCCGGGTTTCCGGCTACACCTTC.

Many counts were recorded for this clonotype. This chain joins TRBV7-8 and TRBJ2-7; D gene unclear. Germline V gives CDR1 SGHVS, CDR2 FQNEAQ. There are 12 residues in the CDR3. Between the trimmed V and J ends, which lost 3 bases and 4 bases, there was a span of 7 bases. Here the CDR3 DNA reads TGTGCCAGCAGCTTGAGTGTATACGAGCAGTACTTC. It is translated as CASSLSVYEQYF.

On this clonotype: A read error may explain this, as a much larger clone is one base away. The chain's CDR3 is CASSFTGGLFF. The CDR3 DNA follows: TGTGCCAGCAGCTTCACCGGGGGGCTGTTTTTT. The V and J genes are TRBV7-9 and TRBJ2-2, with D possibly matching TRBD2 (6 bases). This CDR3 has 11 residues. Germline loops: CDR1 SEHNR, CDR2 FQNEAQ (reference sequence).

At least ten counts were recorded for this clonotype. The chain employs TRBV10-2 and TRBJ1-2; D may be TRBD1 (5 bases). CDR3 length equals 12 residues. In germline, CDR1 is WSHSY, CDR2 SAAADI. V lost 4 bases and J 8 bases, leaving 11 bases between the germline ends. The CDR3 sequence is CASSGKTEGYTF. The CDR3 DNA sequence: TGCGCCAGCAGTGGAAAGACAGAGGGCTACACCTTC.

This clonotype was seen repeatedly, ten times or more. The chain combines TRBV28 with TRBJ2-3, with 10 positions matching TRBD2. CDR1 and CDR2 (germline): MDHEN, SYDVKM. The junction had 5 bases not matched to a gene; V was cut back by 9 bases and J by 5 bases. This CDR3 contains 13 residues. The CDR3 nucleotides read TGTGCCAGTCGATTAGCGGGAGGAGATACGCAGTATTTT. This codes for CASRLAGGDTQYF.

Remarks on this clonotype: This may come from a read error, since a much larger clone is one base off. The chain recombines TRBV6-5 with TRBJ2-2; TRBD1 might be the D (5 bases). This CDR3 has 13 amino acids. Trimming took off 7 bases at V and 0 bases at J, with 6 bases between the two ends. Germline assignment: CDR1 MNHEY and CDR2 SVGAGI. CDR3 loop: CASTGPNTGELFF. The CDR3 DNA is TGTGCCAGCACAGGGCCGAACACCGGGGAGCTGTTTTTT.

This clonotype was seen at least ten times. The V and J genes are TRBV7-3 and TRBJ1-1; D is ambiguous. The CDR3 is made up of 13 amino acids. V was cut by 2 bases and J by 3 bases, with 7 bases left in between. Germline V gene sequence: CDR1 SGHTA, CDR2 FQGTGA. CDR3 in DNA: TGTGCCAGCAGCTTAGAAAGGGACACTGAAGCTTTCTTT. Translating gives CASSLERDTEAFF.

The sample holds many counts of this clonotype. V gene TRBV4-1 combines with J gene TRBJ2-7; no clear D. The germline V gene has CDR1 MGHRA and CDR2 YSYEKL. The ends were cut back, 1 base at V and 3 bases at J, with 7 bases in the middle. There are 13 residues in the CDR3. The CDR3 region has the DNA TGCGCCAGCAGCCAAGGCCCTGTCTACGAGCAGTACTTC. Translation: CASSQGPVYEQYF.

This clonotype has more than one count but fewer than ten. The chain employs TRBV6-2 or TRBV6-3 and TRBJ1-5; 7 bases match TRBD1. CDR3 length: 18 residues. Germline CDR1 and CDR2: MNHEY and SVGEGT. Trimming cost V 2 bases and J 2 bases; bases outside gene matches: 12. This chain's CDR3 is CASSYPYGQVRGNQPQHF. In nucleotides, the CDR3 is TGTGCCAGCAGTTACCCCTACGGACAGGTTAGGGGCAATCAGCCCCAGCATTTT.

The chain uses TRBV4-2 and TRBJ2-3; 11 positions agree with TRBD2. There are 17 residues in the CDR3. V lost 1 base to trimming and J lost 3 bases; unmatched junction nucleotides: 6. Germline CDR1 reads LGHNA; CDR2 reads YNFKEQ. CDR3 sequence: CASSQVWSSGGTDTQYF. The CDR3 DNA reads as TGTGCCAGCAGCCAAGTTTGGTCTAGCGGGGGGACAGATACGCAGTATTTT.

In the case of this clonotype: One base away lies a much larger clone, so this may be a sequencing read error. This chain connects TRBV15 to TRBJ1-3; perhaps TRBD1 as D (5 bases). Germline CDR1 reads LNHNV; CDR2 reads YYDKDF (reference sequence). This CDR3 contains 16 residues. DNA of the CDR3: TGTGCCACCAGCGCCTCCTGGGGCTACTCTGGAATCACCATATATTTT. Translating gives CATSASWGYSGITIYF.

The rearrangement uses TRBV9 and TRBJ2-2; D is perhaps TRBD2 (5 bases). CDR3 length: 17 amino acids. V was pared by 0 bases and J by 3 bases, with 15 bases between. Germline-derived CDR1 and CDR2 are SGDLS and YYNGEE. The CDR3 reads CASSVGLSGRYTGELFF. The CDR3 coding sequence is TGTGCCAGCAGCGTAGGTTTGAGCGGACGCTACACCGGGGAGCTGTTTTTT.

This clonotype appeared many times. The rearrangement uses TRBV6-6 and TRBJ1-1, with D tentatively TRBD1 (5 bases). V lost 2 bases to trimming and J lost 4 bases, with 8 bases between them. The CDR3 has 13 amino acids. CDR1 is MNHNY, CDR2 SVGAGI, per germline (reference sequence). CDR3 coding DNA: TGTGCCAGCAGTTACGGGGGTAGCACTGAAGCTTTCTTT. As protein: CASSYGGSTEAFF.

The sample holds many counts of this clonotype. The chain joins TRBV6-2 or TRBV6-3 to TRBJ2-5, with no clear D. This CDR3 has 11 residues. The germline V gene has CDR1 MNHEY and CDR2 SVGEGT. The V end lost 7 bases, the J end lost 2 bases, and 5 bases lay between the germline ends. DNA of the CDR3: TGTGCCAGCACCCATCAAGAGACCCAGTACTTC. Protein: CASTHQETQYF.

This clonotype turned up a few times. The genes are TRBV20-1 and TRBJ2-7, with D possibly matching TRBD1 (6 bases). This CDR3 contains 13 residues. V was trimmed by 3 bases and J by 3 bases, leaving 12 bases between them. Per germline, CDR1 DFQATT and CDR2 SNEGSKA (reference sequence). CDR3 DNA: TGCAGTGCTAGCCAGGGGCCCATCTACGAGCAGTACTTC. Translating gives CSASQGPIYEQYF.

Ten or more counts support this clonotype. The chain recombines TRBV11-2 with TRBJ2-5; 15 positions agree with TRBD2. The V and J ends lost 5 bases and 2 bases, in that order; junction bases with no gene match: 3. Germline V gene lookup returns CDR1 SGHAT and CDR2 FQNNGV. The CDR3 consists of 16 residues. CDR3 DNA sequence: TGTGCCAGCAGCCGGACTAGCGGGAGGGATCAAGAGACCCAGTACTTC. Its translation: CASSRTSGRDQETQYF.